What follows describes a single T cell receptor (beta chain). No antigen is known for it. Libraries were prepared by immunoSEQ multiplex PCR; TCRdb keeps only in-frame clonotypes and omits some of them. The top ten clones hold 10% to 15% of a sample with some 130,000 clones, approximately 91% of them seen once. This sample is drawn from a study of PD-1 blockade in mismatch repair-deficient tumors. Study as a whole: Patients had 12 mismatch repair-deficient cancer types and were previously treated and progressing.

Broader study findings: Tumor-resident clones, often absent from pretreatment blood, expanded after pembrolizumab and then contracted.

In germline, CDR1 is MGHRA, CDR2 YSYEKL. V was pared by 4 bases and J by 8 bases, with 26 bases between. The CDR3 extends over 17 amino acids. All patients were mismatch repair deficient, assessed by either PCR or immunohistochemistry. V is TRBV4-1 and J is TRBJ1-2; D perhaps matches TRBD1 (5 bases). The receptor comes from an adult with mismatch repair-deficient cancer. The source material was peripheral blood, sampled roughly 67 weeks after starting pembrolizumab. CDR3 loop: CASSPGGKRGIGDGYTF. The DNA of the CDR3 is TGCGCCAGCAGCCCTGGGGGTAAGAGGGGTATTGGTGACGGCTACACCTTC.